This TCR beta chain is drawn from a study of post-analysis software for immune sequencing data. About the study: Patients had relapsing-remitting, secondary progressive or progressive-relapsing multiple sclerosis; some lacked subtype.

The study, taken as a whole, reports: The study found TRBV5-6, TRBV5-1 and TRBV20-1 among five TRBV segments more frequent in patients than controls.

V lost 7 bases to trimming and J lost 4 bases; unmatched junction nucleotides: 11. This CDR3 region has 17 residues. In germline, CDR1 is MNHEY, CDR2 SMNVEV (reference sequence). The authors incorporated unique molecular identifiers into the TCR beta cDNA libraries. TCRdb re-derived calls from the PCR reads in MiXCR, one entry per CDR3 protein. The table has hundreds of thousands of distinct CDR3 sequences, roughly 29% seen once. Regarding this clonotype: Its specificity is unknown.

J is TRBJ2-6 and V is TRBV27; the match to TRBD2 covers 9 bases. The TCR sequence derives from a girl aged 5-17 years with multiple sclerosis. Sequencing used blood. CDR3 in DNA: TGTGCCAGCACTCCTAGCGGGGCAGCATGGGGGGCCAACGTCCTGACTTTC. It translates to CASTPSGAAWGANVLTF.